This is a list of T cell receptor beta chains from one sample in a study of T cells in Graves' hyperthyroidism and ophthalmopathy. Via MiXCR, TCRdb re-called the multiplex PCR reads, giving one row per CDR3 protein. Of approximately 380,000 distinct CDR3 sequences in the sample, 19% were seen once. Sequencing was carried out using blood. The receptors were sampled from a woman younger than 35 with Graves' hyperthyroidism. CDR3s include the opening cysteine and the closing phenylalanine or tryptophan. D genes are given only for firm matches. Clone size appears in some rows only: once, few, many, or a class for an expanded clone.

d_call j_call clone_size v_call cdr3_nt cdr3_aa
NA TRBJ1-2 many TRBV7-2 TGTGCCAGCAGCTTAGACACAGAAAACTATGGCTACACCTTC CASSLDTENYGYTF
NA TRBJ1-5 many TRBV5-6 TGTGCCAGCAGCTTGGGACAGGATCAGCCCCAGCATTTT CASSLGQDQPQHF
NA TRBJ1-1 many TRBV6-5 TGTGCCAGCAGTTACACGGCTGGGAACACTGAAGCTTTCTTT CASSYTAGNTEAFF
TRBD2 TRBJ2-3 once TRBV11-2 TGTGCCAGCAGCCGAGGACTAGCGGGGGGCATGGATACGCAGTATTTT CASSRGLAGGMDTQYF
TRBD2 TRBJ2-7 few TRBV3-1 TGTGCCAGCAGCCACACTAGCGGGGAAGGGTACGAGCAGTACTTC CASSHTSGEGYEQYF
NA TRBJ1-5 many TRBV6-1 TGTGCCAGCAGTCCTACCGGGAGCGCCTATAGCAATCAGCCCCAGCATTTT CASSPTGSAYSNQPQHF
TRBD2 TRBJ2-7 few TRBV20-1 TGCAGTGCTAGAGATCCCCGGACTAGCAGCTTCGAGCAGTACTTC CSARDPRTSSFEQYF
NA TRBJ2-5 NA TRBV28 TGTGCCAGCAGAATAGGGCAAGAGACCCAGTACTTC CASRIGQETQYF
NA TRBJ2-7 many TRBV6-5 TGTGCCAGCACCTCCCGGACTCTAAACTACGAGCAGTACTTC CASTSRTLNYEQYF
NA TRBJ1-1 NA TRBV27 TGTGCCAGCAGTTTATTGGGGGGGACATCGGCTTTCTTT CASSLLGGTSAFF
NA TRBJ1-1 NA TRBV30 TGTGCCTTGAGTGGCCCCGGGGGGCTGAACACTGAAGCTTTCTTT CALSGPGGLNTEAFF
NA TRBJ1-2 many TRBV2 TGTGCCAGCAGTGAGCAGGGTTATAACTATGGCTACACCTTC CASSEQGYNYGYTF
NA TRBJ2-2 many TRBV7-8 TGTGCCAGCAGCTTAATGCGGGCCGGGGAGCTGTTTTTT CASSLMRAGELFF
NA TRBJ1-1 many TRBV29-1 TGCAGCGCCGGGTGGGGGGAGCACACTGAAGCTTTCTTT CSAGWGEHTEAFF
NA TRBJ1-1 many TRBV12-3/TRBV12-4 TGTGCCAGCAGTCCGGGCCCGGCCAGCAAAAACACTGAAGCTTTCTTT CASSPGPASKNTEAFF
TRBD1 TRBJ1-1 many TRBV7-2 TGTGCCAGCAGCTTAGACAGGGGAGGAACTGAAGCTTTCTTT CASSLDRGGTEAFF
NA TRBJ1-1 many TRBV19 TGTGCCAGTAGTATCGTTATCAGTGGAAACACTGAAGCTTTCTTT CASSIVISGNTEAFF
TRBD2 TRBJ2-5 many TRBV5-1 TGCGCCAGCAGCCCACCAGCGGGGGAAGAGACCCAGTACTTC CASSPPAGEETQYF
TRBD1 TRBJ2-5 many TRBV12-3/TRBV12-4 TGTGCCAGCAGTTTACCGGGACAGAAAGAGACCCAGTACTTC CASSLPGQKETQYF
TRBD1 TRBJ2-7 NA TRBV27 TGTGCCAGCAGTCCCTCACAGGGGATAATTAACTACGAGCAGTACTTC CASSPSQGIINYEQYF
NA TRBJ2-2 NA TRBV24-1 TGTGCCACCAGTGTGGCGGGTCCGAACACCGGGGAGCTGTTTTTT CATSVAGPNTGELFF
NA TRBJ2-7 many TRBV20-1 TGCAGTGTGATGCGGGGTGGACAGTCGTCTGTCCACGAGCAGTACTTC CSVMRGGQSSVHEQYF
TRBD2 TRBJ2-7 many TRBV20-1 TGCAGTGCGTTACCTAGCGGAGTGGCCTACGAGCAGTACTTC CSALPSGVAYEQYF